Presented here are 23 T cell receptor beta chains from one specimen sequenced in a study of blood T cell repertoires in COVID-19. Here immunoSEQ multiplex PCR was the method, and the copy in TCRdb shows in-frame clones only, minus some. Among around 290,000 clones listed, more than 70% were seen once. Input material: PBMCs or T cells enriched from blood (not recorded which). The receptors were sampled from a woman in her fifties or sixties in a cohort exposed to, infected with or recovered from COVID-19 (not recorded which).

The CDR3 region is CASSIGRGPNEQFF. For the CDR3, the DNA is TGTGCCAGTAGTATAGGCAGGGGGCCTAATGAGCAGTTCTTC. The chain employs TRBV19 and TRBJ2-1, with 8 nucleotides matching TRBD1. There are 14 residues in the CDR3. From germline, CDR1 is LNHDA and CDR2 SQIVND (reference sequence). Germline trimming cut 1 base from V and 7 bases from J; bases unmatched to any gene: 3.

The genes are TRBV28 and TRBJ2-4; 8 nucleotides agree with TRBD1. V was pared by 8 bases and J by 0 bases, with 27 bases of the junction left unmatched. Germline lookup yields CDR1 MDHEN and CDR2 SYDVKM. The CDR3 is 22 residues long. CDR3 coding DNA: TGTGCCAGCCCCCCCGGACAGGGTGGAACTGCGGGATCTACTTTAGCCAAAAACATTCAGTACTTC. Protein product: CASPPGQGGTAGSTLAKNIQYF.

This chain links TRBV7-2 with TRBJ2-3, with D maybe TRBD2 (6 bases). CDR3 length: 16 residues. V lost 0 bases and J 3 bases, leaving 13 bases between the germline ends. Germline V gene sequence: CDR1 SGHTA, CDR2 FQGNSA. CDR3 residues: CASSLAGGIGTDTQYF. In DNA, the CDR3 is TGTGCCAGCAGCTTAGCGGGCGGGATCGGTACAGATACGCAGTATTTT.

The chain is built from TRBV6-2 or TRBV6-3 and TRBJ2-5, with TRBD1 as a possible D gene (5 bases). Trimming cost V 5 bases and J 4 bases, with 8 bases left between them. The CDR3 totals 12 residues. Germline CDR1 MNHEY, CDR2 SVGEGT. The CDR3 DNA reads TGTGCCAGCAGTGGACAAACAGAGACCCAGTACTTC. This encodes CASSGQTETQYF.

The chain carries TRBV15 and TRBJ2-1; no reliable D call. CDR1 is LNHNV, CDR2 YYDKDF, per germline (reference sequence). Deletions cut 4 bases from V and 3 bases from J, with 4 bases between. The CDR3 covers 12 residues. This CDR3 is CATSTNYNEQFF. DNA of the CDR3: TGTGCCACCAGCACCAACTACAATGAGCAGTTCTTC.

CDR3 nucleotide sequence: TGTGCCAGCAGCTTCCGACAGGGGATGGCATGGGACAAAAACATTCAGTACTTC. This encodes CASSFRQGMAWDKNIQYF. This chain links TRBV7-9 with TRBJ2-4; 8 nucleotides match TRBD1. Unmatched junction bases numbered 13, after V lost 3 bases and J lost 3 bases. The CDR3 covers 18 residues. The germline CDR1 and CDR2 sequences are SEHNR and FQNEAQ (reference sequence).

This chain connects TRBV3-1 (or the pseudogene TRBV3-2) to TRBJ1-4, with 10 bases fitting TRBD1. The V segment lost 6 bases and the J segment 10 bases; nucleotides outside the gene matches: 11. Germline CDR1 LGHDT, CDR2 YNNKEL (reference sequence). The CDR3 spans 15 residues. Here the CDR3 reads CASRPTGTGVVKLFF. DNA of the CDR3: TGTGCCAGCAGACCTACCGGGACAGGGGTGGTAAAACTGTTTTTT.

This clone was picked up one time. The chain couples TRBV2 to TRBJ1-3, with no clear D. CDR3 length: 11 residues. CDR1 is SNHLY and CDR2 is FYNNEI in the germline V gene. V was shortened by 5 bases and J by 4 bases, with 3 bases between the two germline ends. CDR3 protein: CASSPGNTIYF. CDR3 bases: TGTGCCAGCAGTCCGGGAAACACCATATATTTT.

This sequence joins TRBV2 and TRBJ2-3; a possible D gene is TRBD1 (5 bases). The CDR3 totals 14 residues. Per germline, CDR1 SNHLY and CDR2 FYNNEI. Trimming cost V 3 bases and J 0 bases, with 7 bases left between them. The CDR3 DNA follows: TGTGCCAGCAGTGACAGGGCCAGCACAGATACGCAGTATTTT. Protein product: CASSDRASTDTQYF. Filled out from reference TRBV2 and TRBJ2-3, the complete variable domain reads EPEVTQTPSHQVTQMGQEVILRCVPISNHLYFYWYRQILGQKVEFLVSFYNNEISEKSEIFDDQFSVERPDGSNFTLKIRSTKLEDSAMYFCASSDRASTDTQYFGPGTRLTVL.

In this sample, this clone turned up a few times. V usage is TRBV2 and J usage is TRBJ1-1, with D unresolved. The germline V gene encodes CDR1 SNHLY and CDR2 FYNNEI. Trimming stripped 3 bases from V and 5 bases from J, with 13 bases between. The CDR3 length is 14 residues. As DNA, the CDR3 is TGTGCCAGCAGTGATAGGAGGAGTATGACTGAAGCTTTCTTT. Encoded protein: CASSDRRSMTEAFF.

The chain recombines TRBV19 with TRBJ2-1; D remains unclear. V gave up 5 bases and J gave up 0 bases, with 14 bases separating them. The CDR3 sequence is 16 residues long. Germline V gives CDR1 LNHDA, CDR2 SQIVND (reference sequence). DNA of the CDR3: TGTGCCAGTAGTCCTAAGACACCGAGCTCCTACAATGAGCAGTTCTTC. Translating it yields CASSPKTPSSYNEQFF.

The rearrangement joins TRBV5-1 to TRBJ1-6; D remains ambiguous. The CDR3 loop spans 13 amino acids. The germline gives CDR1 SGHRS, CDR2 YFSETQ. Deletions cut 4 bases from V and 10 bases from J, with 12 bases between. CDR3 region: CASSRGVESPLHF. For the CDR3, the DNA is TGCGCCAGCAGCCGGGGTGTAGAATCACCCCTCCACTTT.

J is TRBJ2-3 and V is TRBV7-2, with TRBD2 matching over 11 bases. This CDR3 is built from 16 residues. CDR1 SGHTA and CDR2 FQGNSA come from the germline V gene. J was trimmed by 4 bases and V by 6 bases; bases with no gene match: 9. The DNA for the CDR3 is TGTGCCAGCAGATCGGGCGCACTAGCGGGAGCAGATACGCAGTATTTT. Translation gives CASRSGALAGADTQYF.

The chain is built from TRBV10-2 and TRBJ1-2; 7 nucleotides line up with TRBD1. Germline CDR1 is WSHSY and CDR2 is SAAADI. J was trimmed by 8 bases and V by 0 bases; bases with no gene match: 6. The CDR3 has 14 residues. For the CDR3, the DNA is TGCGCCAGCAGTGAGTCGACAGGGCTAGGAGGCTACACCTTC. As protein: CASSESTGLGGYTF.

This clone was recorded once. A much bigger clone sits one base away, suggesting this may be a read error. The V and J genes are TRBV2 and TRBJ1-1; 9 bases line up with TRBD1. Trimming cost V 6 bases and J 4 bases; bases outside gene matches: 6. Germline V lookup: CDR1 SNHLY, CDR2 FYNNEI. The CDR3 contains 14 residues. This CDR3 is CASSLGQGGTEAFF. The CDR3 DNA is TGTGCCAGCAGCCTGGGACAGGGAGGCACTGAAGCTTTCTTT.

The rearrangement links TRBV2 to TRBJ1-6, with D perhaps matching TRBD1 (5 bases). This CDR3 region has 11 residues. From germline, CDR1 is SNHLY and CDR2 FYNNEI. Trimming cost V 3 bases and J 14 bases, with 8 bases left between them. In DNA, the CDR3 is TGTGCCAGCAGTGAGCGGGGGACCCTCCACTTT. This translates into CASSERGTLHF.

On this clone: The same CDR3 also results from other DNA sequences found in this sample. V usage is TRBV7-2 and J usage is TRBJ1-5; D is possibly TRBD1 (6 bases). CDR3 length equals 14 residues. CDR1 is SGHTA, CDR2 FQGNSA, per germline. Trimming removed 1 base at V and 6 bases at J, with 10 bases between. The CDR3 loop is CASSLGRGGQPQHF. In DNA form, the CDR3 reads TGTGCCAGCAGCTTAGGGAGGGGGGGTCAGCCCCAGCATTTT. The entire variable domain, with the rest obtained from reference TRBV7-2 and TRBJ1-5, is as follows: GAGVSQSPSNKVTEKGKDVELRCDPISGHTALYWYRQSLGQGLEFLIYFQGNSAPDKSGLPSDRFSAERTGGSVSTLTIQRTQQEDSAVYLCASSLGRGGQPQHFGDGTRLSIL.

The CDR3 DNA reads as TGTGCCAGCAGAAGTAACAGGGGGAGCCCTTCAGAAGCTTTCTTT. This sequence encodes CASRSNRGSPSEAFF. The chain recombines TRBV28 with TRBJ1-1, with TRBD1 identical over 8 bases. The germline V gene encodes CDR1 MDHEN and CDR2 SYDVKM. V trimming: 6 bases; J trimming: 8 bases; junction bases outside the gene matches: 14. The CDR3 consists of 15 residues.

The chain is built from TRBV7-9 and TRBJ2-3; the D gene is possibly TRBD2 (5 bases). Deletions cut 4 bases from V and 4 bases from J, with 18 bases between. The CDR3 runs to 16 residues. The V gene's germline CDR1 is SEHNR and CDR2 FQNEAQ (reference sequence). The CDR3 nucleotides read TGTGCCAGCAGCTCACAGCGGCCCCCTATCGCAGATACGCAGTATTTT. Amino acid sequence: CASSSQRPPIADTQYF. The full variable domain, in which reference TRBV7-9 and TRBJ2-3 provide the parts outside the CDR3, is DTGVSQNPRHKITKRGQNVTFRCDPISEHNRLYWYRQTLGQGPEFLTYFQNEAQLEKSRLLSDRFSAERPKGSFSTLEIQRTEQGDSAMYLCASSSQRPPIADTQYFGPGTRLTVL.

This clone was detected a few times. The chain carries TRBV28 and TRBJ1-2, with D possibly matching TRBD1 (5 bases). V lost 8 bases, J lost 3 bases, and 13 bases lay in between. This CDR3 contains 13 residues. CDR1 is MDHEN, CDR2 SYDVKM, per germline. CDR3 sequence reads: CASAGGSDYGYTF. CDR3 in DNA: TGTGCCAGCGCGGGGGGTAGCGACTATGGCTACACCTTC.

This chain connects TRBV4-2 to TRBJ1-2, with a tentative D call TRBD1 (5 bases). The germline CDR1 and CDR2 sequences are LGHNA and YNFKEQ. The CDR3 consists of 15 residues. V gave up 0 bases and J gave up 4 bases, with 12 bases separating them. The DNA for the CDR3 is TGTGCCAGCAGCCAAGATCCTGGGGCAGGCTATGGCTACACCTTC. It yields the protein CASSQDPGAGYGYTF.

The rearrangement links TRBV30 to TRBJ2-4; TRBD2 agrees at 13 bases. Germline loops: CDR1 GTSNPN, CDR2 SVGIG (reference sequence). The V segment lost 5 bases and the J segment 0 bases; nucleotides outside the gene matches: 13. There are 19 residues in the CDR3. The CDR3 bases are TGTGCCTGGTCACGGATGAGGGGACTAGCGGGATTAGCCAAAAACATTCAGTACTTC. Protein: CAWSRMRGLAGLAKNIQYF.

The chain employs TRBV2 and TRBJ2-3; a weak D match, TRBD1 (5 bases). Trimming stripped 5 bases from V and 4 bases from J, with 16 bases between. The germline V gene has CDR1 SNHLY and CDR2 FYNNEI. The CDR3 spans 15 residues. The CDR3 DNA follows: TGTGCCAGCAGTTTACTCTTCGGACAATCAGATACGCAGTATTTT. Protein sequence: CASSLLFGQSDTQYF.